The 6 T cell receptor beta chains below come from one sample, sequenced in a study of T cell responses to AZD1222 COVID-19 vaccine. Sequencing used immunoSEQ multiplex PCR; TCRdb keeps in-frame clones, though not all of them. This sample has 140,000 to 150,000 clones; more than 85% occur once, and the top ten carry approximately 3.8%. The input for sequencing was peripheral blood, taken 28 days after the second AZD1222 dose. Source of these receptors: an adult who received the AZD1222 COVID-19 vaccine.

The rearrangement uses TRBV4-2 and TRBJ1-5; D unresolved. The CDR3 has 15 residues. CDR1 is LGHNA and CDR2 is YNFKEQ in the germline V gene. V shed 1 base and J shed 0 bases, with 7 bases lying between them. The CDR3 DNA reads TGTGCCAGCAGCCAAGCTCACCTTAGCAATCAGCCCCAGCATTTT. It translates to CASSQAHLSNQPQHF.

The V and J genes are TRBV4-1 and TRBJ1-5; 8 positions match TRBD1. The V gene's germline CDR1 is MGHRA and CDR2 YSYEKL. Germline trimming cut 0 bases from V and 3 bases from J; bases unmatched to any gene: 7. This CDR3 comprises 17 residues. This chain's CDR3 is CASSQDPRQGINQPQHF. In DNA form, the CDR3 reads TGCGCCAGCAGCCAAGACCCCCGACAGGGGATCAATCAGCCCCAGCATTTT.

The chain uses TRBV4-3 and TRBJ2-1; D might be TRBD1 or TRBD2, each matching 5 bases. Germline lookup yields CDR1 LGHNA and CDR2 YSLEER. Trimming stripped 0 bases from V and 5 bases from J, with 20 bases between. This CDR3 has 18 amino acids. The CDR3 protein is CASSQERSGQMGHNEQFF. The CDR3 DNA sequence: TGCGCCAGCAGCCAAGAGCGTAGTGGACAAATGGGACACAATGAGCAGTTCTTC.

The chain couples TRBV27 to TRBJ2-1, with a weak D call TRBD2 (5 bases). The CDR3 runs to 13 residues. The V and J ends lost 1 base and 6 bases respectively, with 7 bases between them. Germline V gives CDR1 MNHEY, CDR2 SMNVEV (reference sequence). CDR3 sequence reads: CASSLFLANEQFF. The DNA for the CDR3 is TGTGCCAGCAGTTTATTCCTAGCCAATGAGCAGTTCTTC.

This clone showed up just once. CDR3 region: CASRLAGNLYNEQFF. The CDR3, as DNA: TGTGCCAGCAGACTAGCGGGGAACCTTTACAATGAGCAGTTCTTC. V is TRBV27 and J is TRBJ2-1, with 10 bases aligning to TRBD2. The V gene's germline CDR1 is MNHEY and CDR2 SMNVEV (reference sequence). The CDR3 length is 15 residues. The V segment lost 6 bases and the J segment 4 bases; nucleotides outside the gene matches: 6.

This chain connects TRBV7-2 to TRBJ1-5; TRBD1 is a possible D gene (6 bases). Between the trimmed V and J ends, which lost 2 bases and 4 bases, there was a span of 15 bases. The CDR3 totals 16 residues. Germline V CDR1 and CDR2: SGHTA, FQGNSA. The CDR3 nucleotides read TGTGCCAGCAGCTTACTTCATCGGGGGGCAAATCAGCCCCAGCATTTT. It yields the protein CASSLLHRGANQPQHF.